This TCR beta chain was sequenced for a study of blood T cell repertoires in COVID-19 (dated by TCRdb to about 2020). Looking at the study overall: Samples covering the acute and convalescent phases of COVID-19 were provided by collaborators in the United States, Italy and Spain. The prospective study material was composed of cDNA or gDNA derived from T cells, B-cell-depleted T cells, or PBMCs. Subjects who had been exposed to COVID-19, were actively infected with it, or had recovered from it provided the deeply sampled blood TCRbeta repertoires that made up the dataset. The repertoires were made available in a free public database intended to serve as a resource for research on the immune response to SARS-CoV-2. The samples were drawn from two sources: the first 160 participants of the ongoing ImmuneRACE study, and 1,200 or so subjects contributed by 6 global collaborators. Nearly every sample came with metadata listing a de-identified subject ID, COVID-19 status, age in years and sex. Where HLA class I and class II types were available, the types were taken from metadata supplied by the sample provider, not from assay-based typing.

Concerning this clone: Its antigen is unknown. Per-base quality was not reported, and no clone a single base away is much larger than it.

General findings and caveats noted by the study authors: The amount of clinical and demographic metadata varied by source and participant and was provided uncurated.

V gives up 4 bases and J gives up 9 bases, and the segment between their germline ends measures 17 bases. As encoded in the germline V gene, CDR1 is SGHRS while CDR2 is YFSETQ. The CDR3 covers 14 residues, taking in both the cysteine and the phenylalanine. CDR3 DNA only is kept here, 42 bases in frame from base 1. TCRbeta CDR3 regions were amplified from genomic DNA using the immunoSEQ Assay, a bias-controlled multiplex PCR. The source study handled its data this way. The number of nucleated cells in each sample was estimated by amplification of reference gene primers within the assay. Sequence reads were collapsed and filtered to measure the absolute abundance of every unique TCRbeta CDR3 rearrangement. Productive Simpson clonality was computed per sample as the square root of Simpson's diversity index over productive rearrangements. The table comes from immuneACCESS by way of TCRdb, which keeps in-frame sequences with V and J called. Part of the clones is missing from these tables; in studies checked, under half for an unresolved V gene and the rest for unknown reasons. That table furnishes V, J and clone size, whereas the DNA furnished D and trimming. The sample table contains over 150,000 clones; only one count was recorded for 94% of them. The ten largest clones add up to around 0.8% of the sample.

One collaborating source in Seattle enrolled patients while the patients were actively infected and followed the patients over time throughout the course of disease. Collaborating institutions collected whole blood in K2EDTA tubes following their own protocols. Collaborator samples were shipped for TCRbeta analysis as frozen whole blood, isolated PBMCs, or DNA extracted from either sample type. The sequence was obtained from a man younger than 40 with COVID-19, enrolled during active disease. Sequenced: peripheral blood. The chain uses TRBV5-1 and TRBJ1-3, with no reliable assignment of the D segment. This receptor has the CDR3 CASSPDGEWSTIYF. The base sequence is TGCGCCAGCAGCCCGGACGGGGAATGGAGCACCATATATTTT.